Below are 13 T cell receptor beta chains sequenced from a single sample in a study of blood T cell repertoires in COVID-19 (TCRdb year 2020). Preparation of the library involved the immunoSEQ multiplex PCR assay. The table was pulled from immuneACCESS by TCRdb, which kept in-frame rearrangements only. Such tables lose some clones; where checked, under half of the loss comes from unresolved V genes, and the rest has no known cause. Within this sample are approximately 240,000 clones, with 80% to 95% of them counted one time only. The ten largest clonotypes hold less than 2.5% of the sample. Sequencing was done on a sample of PBMCs or T cells enriched from blood (not recorded which). The receptors come from a woman aged 18-29 years who had recovered from COVID-19.

The gene calls are TRBV4-1 and TRBJ1-2; TRBD1 aligns across 9 bases. Germline V gives CDR1 MGHRA, CDR2 YSYEKL. J gave up 7 bases and V 4 bases, and 13 bases lay outside the gene matches. The CDR3 sequence is 16 residues long. The CDR3: CASSLPDRGWESGYTF. In DNA, the CDR3 is TGCGCCAGCAGCCTTCCGGACAGGGGCTGGGAAAGTGGCTACACCTTC.

The chain joins TRBV5-6 to TRBJ2-7, with a tentative D call TRBD1 (6 bases). The V and J ends lost 2 bases and 2 bases respectively, with 8 bases between them. The CDR3 has 13 amino acids. Germline V lookup: CDR1 SGHDT, CDR2 YYEEEE. CDR3 in DNA: TGTGCCAGCAGCTTCGGGGACACCTACGAGCAGTACTTC. It translates to CASSFGDTYEQYF.

This chain joins TRBV19 and TRBJ2-3, with D uncertain. This CDR3 is 14 amino acids long. In germline, CDR1 is LNHDA, CDR2 SQIVND (reference sequence). Trimming cost V 0 bases and J 1 base, with 5 bases left between them. The CDR3 DNA sequence: TGTGCCAGTAGTATAGATACAGGCACAGATACGCAGTATTTT. Its protein product is CASSIDTGTDTQYF.

The chain has TRBV19 and TRBJ1-2, with a possible D match to TRBD1 (5 bases). Per the germline V gene, CDR1 is LNHDA and CDR2 is SQIVND (reference sequence). This CDR3 has 12 residues. V was clipped by 3 bases and J by 5 bases, with 7 bases between them. Here the CDR3 reads CASSITGYGYTF. The CDR3 nucleotides are TGTGCCAGTAGTATCACAGGTTATGGCTACACCTTC.

The chain links TRBV5-1 to TRBJ2-1, with 15 bases identical to TRBD2. Trimming took 4 bases from V and 6 from J; bases not matched to a gene: 2. Germline V CDR1 and CDR2: SGHRS, YFSETQ. The CDR3 runs to 15 residues. The CDR3 DNA follows: TGCGCCAGCAGCGGGGGACTAGCGGGAGGCAATGAGCAGTTCTTC. Protein product: CASSGGLAGGNEQFF.

The chain has TRBV23-1 and TRBJ1-5; TRBD1 aligns across 8 bases. TRBV23-1 is labeled an ORF, and its function is uncertain. The CDR3 is 16 residues long. J gave up 3 bases and V 6 bases, and 10 bases lay outside the gene matches. CDR3 DNA sequence: TGCGCCAGCAGCATAGCTCGGGACAGGTTCAATCAGCCCCAGCATTTT. Translation: CASSIARDRFNQPQHF.

CDR3: CASSGLAGDVSRYEQYF. CDR3 in DNA: TGTGCCAGCAGCGGACTAGCGGGAGACGTTTCTAGGTACGAGCAGTACTTC. The chain is built from TRBV7-9 and TRBJ2-7; 13 nucleotides line up with TRBD2. V dropped 5 bases and J dropped 4; count of bases not matched to a gene: 11. The CDR3 loop spans 17 amino acids. CDR1 and CDR2 from the germline V gene are SEHNR and FQNEAQ (reference sequence).

V and J are TRBV7-2 and TRBJ1-4; D gene ambiguous. From germline, CDR1 is SGHTA and CDR2 FQGNSA. V lost 4 bases and J lost 7, with 13 bases in between. The CDR3 is 14 residues long. CDR3 residues: CASSSTLTGEKLFF. CDR3 nucleotides: TGTGCCAGCAGCTCCACCCTGACGGGTGAAAAACTGTTTTTT.

The rearrangement uses TRBV5-6 and TRBJ2-5, with a tentative D call TRBD2 (5 bases). Deletions cut 4 bases from V and 5 bases from J, with 27 bases between. Germline V gene data show CDR1 as SGHDT and CDR2 as YYEEEE. There are 18 residues in the CDR3. The CDR3 loop is CASSLRLERRWLGETQYF. CDR3 sequence (DNA): TGTGCCAGCAGCCTACGGTTGGAGAGGAGGTGGCTAGGGGAGACCCAGTACTTC.

V gene TRBV19 combines with J gene TRBJ1-5, with 8 bases fitting TRBD1. Trimming cost V 2 bases and J 5 bases; bases outside gene matches: 5. CDR3 length: 15 residues. Germline lookup yields CDR1 LNHDA and CDR2 SQIVND (reference sequence). As DNA, the CDR3 is TGTGCCAGTAGTATACACGGACAGGGCTATCAGCCCCAGCATTTT. This gives the protein CASSIHGQGYQPQHF.

V is TRBV6-1 and J is TRBJ1-2, with TRBD1 matching 7 bases. This CDR3 is built from 14 residues. The V segment lost 2 bases and the J segment 8 bases; nucleotides outside the gene matches: 8. Germline loops: CDR1 MNHNS, CDR2 SASEGT. DNA for the CDR3: TGTGCCAGCAGTGAACTAGGGACAGACGACGGCTACACCTTC. It yields the protein CASSELGTDDGYTF.

A remark on this clone: Mismatch with germline at one junction end may stem from a read error. The CDR3 region has the DNA TGCGCCAGCAGCCAAGATGGTACACTCAGGGTAATGCTCTTC. Protein sequence: CASSQDGTLRVMLF. V and J are TRBV4-1 and TRBJ2-1, with D tentatively TRBD1 (5 bases). The CDR3 runs 14 residues. Germline CDR1 MGHRA, CDR2 YSYEKL.

V and J are TRBV11-2 and TRBJ2-7; TRBD1 is a possible D gene (6 bases). Germline values: CDR1 SGHAT, CDR2 FQNNGV. This CDR3 is built from 14 residues. V was trimmed by 1 base and J by 6 bases, leaving 13 bases between them. This chain's CDR3 is CASSLGPGAGEQYF. CDR3 in DNA: TGTGCCAGCAGCTTAGGTCCAGGGGCGGGCGAGCAGTACTTC. Full variable domain (remainder filled in from reference TRBV11-2 and TRBJ2-7): EAGVAQSPRYKIIEKRQSVAFWCNPISGHATLYWYQQILGQGPKLLIQFQNNGVVDDSQLPKDRFSAERLKGVDSTLKIQPAKLEDSAVYLCASSLGPGAGEQYFGPGTRLTVT.